The next 6 T cell receptor beta chains were all read from a single sample in a study of blood T cell repertoires in COVID-19. Generated by immunoSEQ multiplex PCR, the TCRdb table keeps only in-frame clones and is missing some. Here the sample spans 130,000 to 150,000 clones, 85% being singletons. Input material: peripheral blood. The origin of the receptors is a woman in her 40s with active or convalescent COVID-19.

The chain couples TRBV24-1 to TRBJ2-7; 11 nucleotides agree with TRBD2. Germline CDR1 reads KGHDR; CDR2 reads SFDVKD. The CDR3 runs to 15 residues. J lost 1 base, V lost 4 bases, and 2 bases had no gene match. The CDR3 nucleotides are TGTGCCACCAGTGAGACTAGCGGGAAGTCCTACGAGCAGTACTTC. It encodes CATSETSGKSYEQYF.

The V and J genes are TRBV30 and TRBJ1-2; D gene uncertain. This CDR3 spans 13 amino acids. Trimming shortened V by 2 bases and J by 7 bases, and 14 bases separated the two germline ends. Germline V CDR1 and CDR2: GTSNPN, SVGIG (reference sequence). CDR3 in amino acids: CAWSSGVAGGYTF. The DNA of the CDR3 is TGTGCCTGGAGTTCGGGAGTGGCCGGTGGCTACACCTTC.

This chain connects TRBV19 to TRBJ2-5, with a possible D match to TRBD2 (6 bases). V was clipped by 5 bases and J by 5 bases, with 9 bases between them. Germline lookup yields CDR1 LNHDA and CDR2 SQIVND (reference sequence). There are 12 residues in the CDR3. CDR3 nucleotide sequence: TGTGCCAGTAGTTGGGGGGAGGAGACCCAGTACTTC. It codes for CASSWGEETQYF.

V gene TRBV6-5 combines with J gene TRBJ1-1, with a tentative D call TRBD1 (5 bases). V gave up 2 bases and J gave up 0 bases, with 7 bases separating them. Germline V gene lookup returns CDR1 MNHEY and CDR2 SVGAGI. This CDR3 spans 14 amino acids. The CDR3 spells CASSYGAMNTEAFF. CDR3 sequence (DNA): TGTGCCAGCAGTTACGGGGCCATGAACACTGAAGCTTTCTTT.

The chain is built from TRBV5-1 and TRBJ2-3; D may be TRBD1 (6 bases). Trimming stripped 0 bases from V and 2 bases from J, with 10 bases between. This CDR3 is built from 15 residues. Germline V gene sequence: CDR1 SGHRS, CDR2 YFSETQ. CDR3 sequence reads: CASSLGTDPTDTQYF. For the CDR3, the DNA is TGCGCCAGCAGCTTGGGGACAGACCCCACAGATACGCAGTATTTT.

This chain connects TRBV5-6 to TRBJ2-1, with 9 positions matching TRBD1. The CDR3 contains 17 residues. Germline V gives CDR1 SGHDT, CDR2 YYEEEE. V shed 0 bases and J 3 bases; nucleotides not matched to a gene: 7. CDR3 region: CASSLGFRDRDYNEQFF. In nucleotides, the CDR3 is TGTGCCAGCAGCTTGGGCTTCCGGGACAGGGACTACAATGAGCAGTTCTTC. The variable domain in full, completed from reference TRBV5-6 and TRBJ2-1, reads DAGVTQSPTHLIKTRGQQVTLRCSPKSGHDTVSWYQQALGQGPQFIFQYYEEEERQRGNFPDRFSGHQFPNYSSELNVNALLLGDSALYLCASSLGFRDRDYNEQFFGPGTRLTVL.